This T cell receptor (beta chain) was captured in a study of T cells in pancreatic ductal adenocarcinoma. The CDR3 spans 18 residues. Trimming left V 0 bases short and J 4 bases short, with 21 bases between. CDR1 is LGHNA, CDR2 YSLEER, per germline. Some clones are missing from TCRdb's copy, which holds only in-frame ones; the method was immunoSEQ multiplex PCR. The repertoire holds 16,000 or so clones, with 90% to 95% as singletons. The study, taken as a whole, reports: No significant tumor-blood clonality difference; means were about 0.11 and 0.072. Comparisons of tumor and blood clonality may show falsely lower tumor diversity. Compared with tumor, blood showed more total productive templates and around 8-fold more clonotypes. The resected cohort was biased toward the minority with early-stage disease.

Comments on this clone: Antigen specificity is unknown.

The selected patients with pancreatic ductal adenocarcinoma had surgery but no neoadjuvant therapy. The clonotype comes from a human donor with pancreatic ductal adenocarcinoma. The specimen sequenced was PBMCs. V gene TRBV4-3 combines with J gene TRBJ1-2; TRBD1 is a possible D gene (5 bases). Here the CDR3 reads CASSQDLGRGRLFYGYTF. The CDR3 coding sequence is TGCGCCAGCAGCCAAGATCTGGGACGAGGGCGACTCTTCTATGGCTACACCTTC.